A selection of T cell receptor beta chains follows, all from one sample in a study of cytomegalovirus exposure and HLA in healthy donors. Only in-frame clones appear in the TCRdb table, and some are missing; sequencing was by immunoSEQ multiplex PCR. Of roughly 100,000 clones detected, 70% to 85% appear once; the ten largest clones hold about 0.8%. Sequencing used PBMCs. These receptors all stem from a boy younger than 18 in good health and CMV-seronegative. The CDR3 runs from the conserved cysteine through the conserved F or W. The D gene is left open where the match is weak. Clone size is shown for a subset of rows, as once, few, many or a class of expanded clone.

j_call,v_call,d_call,clone_size,cdr3_nt,cdr3_aa
TRBJ2-3,TRBV2,TRBD2,medium-sized,TGTGCCAGCAGTGAAAGCGGGGGGGCGTTTGATACGCAGTATTTT,CASSESGGAFDTQYF
TRBJ1-1,TRBV30,TRBD1,-,TGTGCCTGGACTCTGACAGGGAACGGTGAAGCTTTCTTT,CAWTLTGNGEAFF
TRBJ2-2,TRBV7-9,TRBD1,-,TGTGCCAGCAGCTCTCAGGGGGCGCACCCCGGGGAGCTGTTTTTT,CASSSQGAHPGELFF
TRBJ1-1,TRBV27,-,-,TGTGCCAGCAGTTTATGGGCCATGGAATGGGCGGGGTTGGTGAACACTGAAGCTTTCTTT,CASSLWAMEWAGLVNTEAFF
TRBJ2-7,TRBV28,TRBD2,once,TGTGCCAGCACCTCTAGCGGGAGCTCCTACGAGCAGTACTTC,CASTSSGSSYEQYF
TRBJ2-5,TRBV4-1,TRBD1,-,TGCGCCAGCAGCCGAGCAAATACAGGGGGCCAAGAGACCCAGTACTTC,CASSRANTGGQETQYF
TRBJ1-1,TRBV27,-,-,TGTGCCAGCAGTTTATTGCGAAACCCCAGGGTCTTCTTT,CASSLLRNPRVFF
TRBJ1-1,TRBV6-1,TRBD1,-,TGTGCCAGCAGGGGGACAGGGTCGGTGGGCACTGAAGCTTTCTTT,CASRGTGSVGTEAFF
TRBJ1-2,TRBV28,TRBD1,-,TGTGCCAGCACCCTAGACAGGGGGCGAGGCTACACCTTC,CASTLDRGRGYTF
TRBJ1-1,TRBV6-6,-,few,TGTGCCAGCAGTCAACTAACAGGGTCATTCACTGAAGCTTTCTTT,CASSQLTGSFTEAFF
TRBJ1-4,TRBV20-1,-,-,TGCAGTGCTAGAGACGATGAAAAACTGTTTTTT,CSARDDEKLFF
TRBJ1-1,TRBV6-5,-,once,TGTGCCAGCAGTTCGTCCCCCTCGAACACTGAAGCTTTCTTT,CASSSSPSNTEAFF
TRBJ2-6,TRBV28,TRBD2,few,TGTGCCAGCAGTTTACAAGATAGCGGGAGGGCCACCGGGGCCAACGTCCTGACTTTC,CASSLQDSGRATGANVLTF
TRBJ1-2,TRBV4-1,TRBD1,-,TGCGCCAGCAGCCTAAGAGGGACAGGGAAACTTGGCTACACCTTC,CASSLRGTGKLGYTF
TRBJ1-1,TRBV5-5,TRBD1,-,TGTGCCAGCAGCTTTACAGGGGGCACTGAAGCTTTCTTT,CASSFTGGTEAFF
TRBJ1-2,TRBV5-6,-,few,TGTGCCAGCAGCTTGGTGTCCGGGCCCTGGGGAGAACCGGGGGATGGCTACACCTTC,CASSLVSGPWGEPGDGYTF
TRBJ2-7,TRBV28,TRBD2,few,TGTGCCAGCAGTTCTCGGGCTAGCGGAGGGTACGAGCAGTACTTC,CASSSRASGGYEQYF
TRBJ1-1,TRBV7-2,TRBD1,-,TGTGCCAGCAGCTTATCACCGGACAGGTTCGGCACTGAAGCTTTCTTT,CASSLSPDRFGTEAFF
TRBJ2-7,TRBV2,TRBD1,-,TGTGCCAGCAGCGCCTTTGGGGGGCAGGGGGCCTCCTACGAGCAGTACTTC,CASSAFGGQGASYEQYF
TRBJ2-2,TRBV10-1,TRBD2,-,TGCGCCAGCACACCGGGGGGGACGAACACCGGGGAGCTGTTTTTT,CASTPGGTNTGELFF
TRBJ2-4,TRBV5-8,-,-,TGTGCCAGCCCCAGGGTTGTCAAAAACATTCAGTACTTC,CASPRVVKNIQYF
TRBJ1-1,TRBV6-8,-,-,TGTGCCAGCAGAGGACGGGTCCAGGGCACTGAAGCTTTCTTT,CASRGRVQGTEAFF
TRBJ1-6,TRBV30,TRBD1,once,TGTGCCTGGGGACAGGGAAATTCACCCCTCCACTTT,CAWGQGNSPLHF
TRBJ2-3,TRBV6-4,TRBD1,-,TGTGCCAGCAGCGCAACAGGGGACGCAGATACGCAGTATTTT,CASSATGDADTQYF
TRBJ2-1,TRBV4-1,TRBD2,-,TGCGCCAGCAGCCAAGATCGACTAGCGGGGTACAATGAGCAGTTCTTC,CASSQDRLAGYNEQFF
TRBJ2-1,TRBV4-2,-,-,TGTGCCAGCAGCCAAGATGGCGGCTTATACAATGAGCAGTTCTTC,CASSQDGGLYNEQFF
TRBJ1-3,TRBV4-2,-,few,TGTGCCAGCAGCCAAGATGGAGGGGCTGGAAACACCATATATTTT,CASSQDGGAGNTIYF
TRBJ1-3,TRBV6-5,-,-,TGTGCCAGCAGTTACTCGAGGACAGCAGCTGGAAACACCATATATTTT,CASSYSRTAAGNTIYF
TRBJ2-5,TRBV30,-,-,TGTGCCTGGAGTGTACGGCGCGGCCAAGAGACCCAGTACTTC,CAWSVRRGQETQYF
TRBJ1-1,TRBV18,-,-,TGTGCCAGCTTCCCCGACAGACCAAGAATGAACACTGAAGCTTTCTTT,CASFPDRPRMNTEAFF
TRBJ2-1,TRBV9,-,-,TGTGCCAGCAGCGTACCTCGGACAGAGCAGTTCTTC,CASSVPRTEQFF
TRBJ2-7,TRBV19,TRBD2,-,TGTGCCAGTAGTATGGGGGGGTACGAGCAGTACTTC,CASSMGGYEQYF
TRBJ2-7,TRBV5-1,-,-,TGCGCCAGCAGCTTTTATTCCCGGGCCTACGAGCAGTACTTC,CASSFYSRAYEQYF
TRBJ2-1,TRBV30,TRBD2,-,TGTGCCTGGAGTTCCGGGACTAGCATTGTCGATGAGCAGTTCTTC,CAWSSGTSIVDEQFF
TRBJ1-5,TRBV30,-,-,TGTGCCTGGAGTGAGAGGTTTTACCAGCCCCAGCATTTT,CAWSERFYQPQHF
TRBJ2-2,TRBV7-2,TRBD2,-,TGTGCCAGCAGCTTAGTGACTAGCGGGGGGGCCGGGGAGCTGTTTTTT,CASSLVTSGGAGELFF
TRBJ2-1,TRBV10-3,TRBD2,-,TGTGCCATCAGTGAGGCGGGAGGATGGGGGCAATCCTACAATGAGCAGTTCTTC,CAISEAGGWGQSYNEQFF
TRBJ2-1,TRBV27,-,few,TGTGCCAGCATCTTGACCTGGACTGGCTACAATGAGCAGTTCTTC,CASILTWTGYNEQFF
TRBJ1-5,TRBV27,-,-,TGTGCCAGCAGTCTCAACTACAGGGCCAATCAGCCCCAGCATTTT,CASSLNYRANQPQHF
TRBJ2-7,TRBV27,-,-,TGTGCCAGCAGTCTCGTCGGGAGCTCCTACGAGCAGTACTTC,CASSLVGSSYEQYF
TRBJ2-1,TRBV9,TRBD2,once,TGTGCCAGCAGCCCCCCCGGGAGGCCCTACAATGAGCAGTTCTTC,CASSPPGRPYNEQFF
TRBJ2-7,TRBV7-9,TRBD1,-,TGTGCCAGCAGCTTTCTGCAGGGGGCAATCAACGAGCAGTACTTC,CASSFLQGAINEQYF
TRBJ1-2,TRBV30,TRBD1,few,TGTGCCTGGAGCGACAGGGTAGCTAACTATGGCTACACCTTC,CAWSDRVANYGYTF
TRBJ2-5,TRBV5-4,TRBD1,-,TGTGCCAGCAGCTTGGCGGACAGGCCAGGGGTAGAGACCCAGTACTTC,CASSLADRPGVETQYF
TRBJ2-6,TRBV5-4,TRBD1,-,TGTGCCAGCAGCTTGGGTCCAGGGGGCAGCTCTGGGGCCAACGTCCTGACTTTC,CASSLGPGGSSGANVLTF
TRBJ2-7,TRBV6-6,-,-,TGTGCCAGCAGTTCCCGTTCCGAGCAGTACTTC,CASSSRSEQYF
TRBJ1-4,TRBV4-1,-,-,TGCGCCAGCAGCCAAGGACTAACGGGCGGACTTAATGAAAAACTGTTTTTT,CASSQGLTGGLNEKLFF
TRBJ1-2,TRBV5-1,-,-,TGCGCCAGCAGCACAGGGTTCGACTATGGCTACACCTTC,CASSTGFDYGYTF
TRBJ2-3,TRBV7-6,TRBD1,-,TGTGCCAGCAGCCCCAGACAGGGGGCAGATACGCAGTATTTT,CASSPRQGADTQYF
TRBJ2-1,TRBV5-6,TRBD2,-,TGTGCCAGCAGCTTGGCCGGGGGGGCGGGTGAGCAGTTCTTC,CASSLAGGAGEQFF
TRBJ2-7,TRBV29-1,-,-,TGCAGCGTTCTAAAAAAGAGCTCCTACGAGCAGTACTTC,CSVLKKSSYEQYF
TRBJ2-1,TRBV5-4,TRBD1,once,TGTGCCAGCAGCCATTGGACAGGGACAAGCAATGAGCAGTTCTTC,CASSHWTGTSNEQFF
TRBJ1-4,TRBV15,TRBD1,-,TGTGCCACCGGGACAGGGGGTAATGAAAAACTGTTTTTT,CATGTGGNEKLFF
TRBJ1-5,TRBV20-1,-,-,TGCAGTGCTAAACAGGGTGGGGACCAGCATTTT,CSAKQGGDQHF
TRBJ1-1,TRBV4-1,-,-,TGCGCCAGCTCCCGGGGGGCCGGGGTGACTGAAGCTTTCTTT,CASSRGAGVTEAFF
TRBJ1-5,TRBV5-8,-,-,TGTGCCAGCAGCCGGGGTCCCAATCTTAATCAGCCCCAGCATTTT,CASSRGPNLNQPQHF
TRBJ1-2,TRBV7-8,TRBD1,few,TGTGCCAGCAGCTTCGACAGGGATGGCTACACCTTC,CASSFDRDGYTF
TRBJ2-3,TRBV19,-,-,TGTGCCACCATGGAAGGGACTGCCGCGCCTACGCAGTATTTT,CATMEGTAAPTQYF